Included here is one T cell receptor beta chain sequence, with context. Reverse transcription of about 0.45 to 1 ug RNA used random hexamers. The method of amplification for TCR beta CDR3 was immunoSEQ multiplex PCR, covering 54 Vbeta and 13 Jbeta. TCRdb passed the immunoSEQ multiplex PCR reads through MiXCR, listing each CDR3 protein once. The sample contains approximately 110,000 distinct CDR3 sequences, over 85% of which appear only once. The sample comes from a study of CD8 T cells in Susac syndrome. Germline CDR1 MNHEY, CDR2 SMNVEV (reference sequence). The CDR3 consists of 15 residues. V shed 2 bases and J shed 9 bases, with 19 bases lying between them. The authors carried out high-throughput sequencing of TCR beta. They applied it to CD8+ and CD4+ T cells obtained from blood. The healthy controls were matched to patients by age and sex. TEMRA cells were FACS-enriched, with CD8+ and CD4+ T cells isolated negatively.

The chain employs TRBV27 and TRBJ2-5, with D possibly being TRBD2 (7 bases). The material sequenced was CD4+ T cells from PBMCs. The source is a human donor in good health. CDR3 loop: CASSLRRGQLTAQYF. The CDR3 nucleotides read TGTGCCAGCAGTTTAAGGCGGGGGCAGTTGACGGCCCAGTACTTC.